These 10 T cell receptor beta chains were all obtained from the same sample, sequenced in a study of CD8+ T cells in alopecia areata listed by TCRdb under 2018. Libraries were built with the immunoSEQ multiplex PCR assay. To provide template for TCR sequencing, every sample had RNA extracted and reverse transcribed into cDNA. What TCRdb holds here is the immuneACCESS table cut down to in-frame rearrangements. Part of the clones is not present; checked against another copy, under half of the missing clones reflect an unresolved V gene, and the others are unexplained. This sample is represented by around 150,000 clones; 55% of them were singletons. The top ten constitute 4.5% to 5% of the sample. The sample taken for sequencing was CD4+ T cells sorted from blood. These receptors were taken from a human donor in good health.

The J gene is TRBJ1-1, the V gene TRBV7-2; D ambiguous. This CDR3 has 10 amino acids. V lost 3 bases and J 9 bases, leaving 5 bases between the germline ends. Germline CDR1 SGHTA, CDR2 FQGNSA. The CDR3 DNA is TGTGCCAGCAGCTTCAGGAAAGCTTTCTTT. It translates to CASSFRKAFF.

This clone came up once. This sequence joins TRBV6-5 and TRBJ1-1; 9 nucleotides match TRBD1. V lost 6 bases, J lost 4 bases, and 6 bases stayed unmatched. Germline CDR1 is MNHEY and CDR2 is SVGAGI. This CDR3 is 14 amino acids long. The CDR3 region is CASRTGTGSTEAFF. The CDR3 nucleotides read TGTGCCAGCAGAACCGGGACAGGGTCCACTGAAGCTTTCTTT.

The chain combines TRBV15 with TRBJ1-2; D call uncertain. The germline V and J ends were trimmed by 5 bases and 2 bases, with 12 bases remaining between them. Germline lookup yields CDR1 LNHNV and CDR2 YYDKDF (reference sequence). The CDR3 totals 14 residues. This CDR3 reads CATSPRAANYGYTF. The CDR3 coding sequence is TGTGCCACCAGCCCTCGCGCAGCGAACTATGGCTACACCTTC.

The count of this clone is one. This rearrangement joins TRBV11-2 to TRBJ1-2, with a tentative D call TRBD1 (6 bases). Germline assignment: CDR1 SGHAT and CDR2 FQNNGV. Trimming removed 8 bases from V and 2 bases from J, with 12 bases in between. The CDR3 is made up of 13 amino acids. The CDR3 region is CASARGGNYGYTF. The CDR3 nucleotides are TGTGCCAGCGCCCGAGGGGGGAACTATGGCTACACCTTC.

This clone was observed a handful of times. The chain combines TRBV27 with TRBJ2-1; D gene uncertain. V was clipped by 5 bases and J by 0 bases, with 5 bases between them. The CDR3 contains 13 residues. Looked up from germline, CDR1 is MNHEY and CDR2 is SMNVEV (reference sequence). The CDR3 region is CASSISSYNEQFF. CDR3 sequence (DNA): TGTGCCAGCAGTATAAGCTCCTACAATGAGCAGTTCTTC.

This clone was recorded a few times. This chain links TRBV4-1 with TRBJ2-1, with TRBD2 identical over 8 bases. J gave up 6 bases and V 2 bases, and 15 bases lay outside the gene matches. Germline V lookup: CDR1 MGHRA, CDR2 YSYEKL. The CDR3 is made up of 18 amino acids. The CDR3: CASSQPTGGTRRGNEQFF. Here the CDR3 DNA reads TGCGCCAGCAGCCAACCGACAGGAGGGACTAGGAGGGGCAATGAGCAGTTCTTC.

This clone was recorded only once. This chain uses TRBV7-9 with TRBJ2-7; no definite D call. CDR1 SEHNR and CDR2 FQNEAQ come from the germline V gene (reference sequence). V was trimmed by 0 bases and J by 5 bases, leaving 11 bases between them. The CDR3 has 14 amino acids. CDR3 coding DNA: TGTGCCAGCAGCTTAGCGCTACGTTTCCACGAGCAGTACTTC. Translated: CASSLALRFHEQYF.

This clone turned up a few times. The rearrangement joins TRBV7-9 to TRBJ2-3, with 9 bases that match TRBD1. V shed 3 bases and J 0 bases; nucleotides not matched to a gene: 4. Germline loops: CDR1 SEHNR, CDR2 FQNEAQ (reference sequence). The CDR3 is 16 residues long. The CDR3 region has the DNA TGTGCCAGCAGCTTGGCCGGACAGGGGAGCACAGATACGCAGTATTTT. This codes for CASSLAGQGSTDTQYF.

This chain uses TRBV29-1 with TRBJ1-2; 7 nucleotides agree with TRBD1. V lost 2 bases, J lost 8 bases, and 5 bases stayed unmatched. From germline, CDR1 is SQVTM and CDR2 ANQGSEA. The CDR3 is 12 amino acids. CDR3 residues: CSVETGVGGYTF. In nucleotides, the CDR3 is TGCAGCGTTGAAACAGGGGTAGGCGGCTACACCTTC.

This chain connects TRBV10-3 to TRBJ2-5; TRBD1 matches at 7 bases. The CDR3 loop spans 17 amino acids. J lost 2 bases, V lost 4 bases, and 13 bases had no gene match. Germline assignment: CDR1 ENHRY and CDR2 SYGVKD. CDR3 DNA sequence: TGTGCCATCAGTGGTACCCGCCGGGACAGATTACAAGAGACCCAGTACTTC. This sequence encodes CAISGTRRDRLQETQYF.